This T cell receptor (beta chain) emerged from a study of cytotoxic CD8 clonotypes in ibrutinib-treated CLL. Across the study: On average, roughly 94,000 productive rearrangements and about 280,000 productive templates per sample.

This table comes from immunoSEQ multiplex PCR, and its TCRdb copy is limited to in-frame clones, with some not included. The data hold approximately 210,000 clones, with about 72% observed a single time. Worth noting for this clone: What it recognizes is unknown.

For TCR beta libraries, around 2 micrograms of genomic DNA were obtained from cryopreserved PBMCs. Study results and caveats: For progressing versus sustained-remission patients, sampling times were not the same. Public clonotypes occurred uncommonly; on treatment, they contracted or remained stable.

CDR1 and CDR2 (germline): ENHRY, SYGVKD. The ends lost 6 bases at V and 7 bases at J; junction bases unmatched: 3. This CDR3 is built from 14 residues. This chain uses TRBV10-3 with TRBJ2-3; 14 nucleotides line up with TRBD2. This sample comprised PBMCs, obtained after 24 months of ibrutinib treatment. This TCR was sampled from a human donor with chronic lymphocytic leukemia. This chain's CDR3 is CAISRTSGRYTQYF. The CDR3, as DNA: TGTGCCATCAGCAGGACTAGCGGGAGGTATACGCAGTATTTT.